Listed below are T cell receptor beta chains from one sample, sequenced in a study of T cells in narcolepsy. TCRdb's table, derived via immunoSEQ multiplex PCR, lists solely in-frame clones and lacks some. The repertoire includes over 25,000 clones, more than 65% of them detected once, and roughly 6.8% sits in the top ten. The sequenced sample was memory (CD45RA-) CD4+ T cells from blood. These receptors were taken from a human donor in good health. Both conserved end residues are part of each CDR3. The D gene is left open where the match is weak. Only some rows state a clone size, as once, few, many or a class for expanded clones.

v_gene: TRBV7-7; j_gene: TRBJ2-5; d_gene: .; abundance: .; CDR3nt: TGTGCTAGCAGCTTCGGGGGACAAGAGACCCAGTACTTC; CDR3aa: CASSFGGQETQYF
v_gene: TRBV15; j_gene: TRBJ2-1; d_gene: TRBD2; abundance: .; CDR3nt: TGTGCCACCAGCAGAGGTCGAGCGGGAGTAAATGAGCAGTTCTTC; CDR3aa: CATSRGRAGVNEQFF
v_gene: TRBV27; j_gene: TRBJ1-1; d_gene: .; abundance: .; CDR3nt: TGTGCCAGCAGTTGGAGGGGAAACACTGAAGCTTTCTTT; CDR3aa: CASSWRGNTEAFF
v_gene: TRBV19; j_gene: TRBJ1-2; d_gene: .; abundance: once; CDR3nt: TGTGCCAGTACCATTGCAGGGCAGACAAAATGGTATGGCTACACCTTC; CDR3aa: CASTIAGQTKWYGYTF
v_gene: TRBV5-1; j_gene: TRBJ1-2; d_gene: .; abundance: .; CDR3nt: TGCGCCAGCAGCTTCGATACACAGGGCTACACCTTC; CDR3aa: CASSFDTQGYTF
v_gene: TRBV18; j_gene: TRBJ2-1; d_gene: .; abundance: .; CDR3nt: TGTGCCAGCTCACCAAGGCAGGGGACCTACAATGAGCAGTTCTTC; CDR3aa: CASSPRQGTYNEQFF
v_gene: TRBV7-9; j_gene: TRBJ2-5; d_gene: .; abundance: .; CDR3nt: TGTGCCAGCAGCTTAGCGGGGGGTGGAGAGACCCAGTACTTC; CDR3aa: CASSLAGGGETQYF
v_gene: TRBV7-2; j_gene: TRBJ1-5; d_gene: TRBD1; abundance: .; CDR3nt: TGTGCCAGCAGCCAGGACAGGGGTCGCAATCAGCCCCAGCATTTT; CDR3aa: CASSQDRGRNQPQHF
v_gene: TRBV5-5; j_gene: TRBJ2-7; d_gene: .; abundance: .; CDR3nt: TGTGCCAGCAGCTTTAATCGACGCAACTCCTACGAGCAGTACTTC; CDR3aa: CASSFNRRNSYEQYF
v_gene: TRBV11-3; j_gene: TRBJ2-2; d_gene: .; abundance: .; CDR3nt: TGTGCCAGCAGCCCAGGGAGGATCCCGAGCACCGGGGAGCTGTTTTTT; CDR3aa: CASSPGRIPSTGELFF
v_gene: TRBV6-4; j_gene: TRBJ2-3; d_gene: TRBD2; abundance: .; CDR3nt: TGTGCCAGCAGTGAGCTAGCGGGGGGAACGCAGTATTTT; CDR3aa: CASSELAGGTQYF
v_gene: TRBV4-2; j_gene: TRBJ1-2; d_gene: .; abundance: .; CDR3nt: TGTGCCAGCAGCCCTGACAGCCGACATGGCTACACCTTC; CDR3aa: CASSPDSRHGYTF
v_gene: TRBV5-1; j_gene: TRBJ1-3; d_gene: .; abundance: few; CDR3nt: TGCGCCAGCAGCAATCAGGCCACCCTCTCTGGAAACACCATATATTTT; CDR3aa: CASSNQATLSGNTIYF
v_gene: TRBV4-2; j_gene: TRBJ2-1; d_gene: TRBD2; abundance: .; CDR3nt: TGTGCCAGCAGCCTAACTAGCGGGAGCTACAATGAGCAGTTCTTC; CDR3aa: CASSLTSGSYNEQFF
v_gene: TRBV5-1; j_gene: TRBJ1-4; d_gene: .; abundance: few; CDR3nt: TGCGCCAGCAGTGAAAGAAGCGAAAAACTGTTTTTT; CDR3aa: CASSERSEKLFF
v_gene: TRBV4-2; j_gene: TRBJ2-7; d_gene: TRBD1; abundance: .; CDR3nt: TGTGCCAGCAGCCATTGGGGGACAGGCGCATACGAGCAGTACTTC; CDR3aa: CASSHWGTGAYEQYF
v_gene: TRBV7-8; j_gene: TRBJ2-5; d_gene: .; abundance: .; CDR3nt: TGTGCCAGCAGCTTAGACCACAGCCTGGGGGAGACCCAGTACTTC; CDR3aa: CASSLDHSLGETQYF
v_gene: TRBV6-5; j_gene: TRBJ2-4; d_gene: .; abundance: .; CDR3nt: TGTGCCAGCAGTTACGATGGGGTAGCCAAAAACATTCAGTACTTC; CDR3aa: CASSYDGVAKNIQYF
v_gene: TRBV6-4; j_gene: TRBJ2-3; d_gene: TRBD1; abundance: .; CDR3nt: TGTGCCAGCAATAACAGGGGTTGGACAGATACGCAGTATTTT; CDR3aa: CASNNRGWTDTQYF
v_gene: TRBV6-6; j_gene: TRBJ1-1; d_gene: .; abundance: few; CDR3nt: TGTGCCAGCAGTTCCCAAGGGGTCGGAAACACTGAAGCTTTCTTT; CDR3aa: CASSSQGVGNTEAFF